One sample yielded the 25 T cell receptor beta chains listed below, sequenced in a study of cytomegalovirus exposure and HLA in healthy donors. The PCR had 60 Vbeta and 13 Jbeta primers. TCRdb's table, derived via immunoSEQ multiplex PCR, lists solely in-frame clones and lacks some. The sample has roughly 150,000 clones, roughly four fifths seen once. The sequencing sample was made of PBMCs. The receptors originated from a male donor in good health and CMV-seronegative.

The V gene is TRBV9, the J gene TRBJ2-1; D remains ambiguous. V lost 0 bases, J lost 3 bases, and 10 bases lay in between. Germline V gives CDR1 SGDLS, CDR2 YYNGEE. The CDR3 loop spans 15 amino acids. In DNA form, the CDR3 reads TGTGCCAGCAGCGTAGTATCAGCAGGCTACAATGAGCAGTTCTTC. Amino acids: CASSVVSAGYNEQFF.

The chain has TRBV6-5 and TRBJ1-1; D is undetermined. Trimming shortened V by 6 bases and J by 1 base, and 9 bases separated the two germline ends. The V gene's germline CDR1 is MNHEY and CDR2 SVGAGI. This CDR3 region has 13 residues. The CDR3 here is CASSPQKNTEAFF. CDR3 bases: TGTGCCAGCAGCCCCCAGAAGAACACTGAAGCTTTCTTT.

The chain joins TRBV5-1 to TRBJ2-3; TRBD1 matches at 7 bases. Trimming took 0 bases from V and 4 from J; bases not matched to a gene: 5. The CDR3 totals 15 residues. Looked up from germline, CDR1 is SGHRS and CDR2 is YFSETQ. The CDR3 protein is CASSLEGQGADTQYF. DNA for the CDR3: TGCGCCAGCAGCTTGGAGGGGCAGGGGGCAGATACGCAGTATTTT.

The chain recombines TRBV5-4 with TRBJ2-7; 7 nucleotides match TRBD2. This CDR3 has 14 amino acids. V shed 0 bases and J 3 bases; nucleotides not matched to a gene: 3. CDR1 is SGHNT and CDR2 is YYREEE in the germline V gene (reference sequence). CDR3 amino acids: CASSLGTSSYEQYF. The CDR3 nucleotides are TGTGCCAGCAGCTTGGGGACTAGTAGCTACGAGCAGTACTTC.

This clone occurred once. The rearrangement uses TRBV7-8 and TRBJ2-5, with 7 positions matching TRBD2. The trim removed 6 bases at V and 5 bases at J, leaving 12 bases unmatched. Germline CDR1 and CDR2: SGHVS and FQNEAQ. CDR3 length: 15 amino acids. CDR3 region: CASSFRRSGTETQYF. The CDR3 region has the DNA TGTGCCAGCAGTTTCCGGAGGAGCGGGACCGAGACCCAGTACTTC.

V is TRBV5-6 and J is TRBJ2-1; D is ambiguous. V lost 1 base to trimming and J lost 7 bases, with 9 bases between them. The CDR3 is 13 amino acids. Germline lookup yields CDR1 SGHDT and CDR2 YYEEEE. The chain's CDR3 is CASSLIAVNEQFF. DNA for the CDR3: TGTGCCAGCAGCTTGATAGCAGTTAATGAGCAGTTCTTC.

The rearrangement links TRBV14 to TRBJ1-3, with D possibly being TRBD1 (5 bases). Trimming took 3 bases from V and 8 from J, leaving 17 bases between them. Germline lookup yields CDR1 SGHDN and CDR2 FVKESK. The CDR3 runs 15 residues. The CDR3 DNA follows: TGTGCCAGCAGCCAGGACATCGGGAGGTATGACACCATATATTTT. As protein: CASSQDIGRYDTIYF.

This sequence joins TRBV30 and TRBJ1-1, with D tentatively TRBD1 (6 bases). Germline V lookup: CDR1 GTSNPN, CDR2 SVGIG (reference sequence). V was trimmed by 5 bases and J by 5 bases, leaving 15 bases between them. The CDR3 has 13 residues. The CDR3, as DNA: TGTGCCTGGGGGACAATGTCGCGGACTGAAGCTTTCTTT. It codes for CAWGTMSRTEAFF.

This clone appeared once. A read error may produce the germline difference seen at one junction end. CDR3 region: CASGLARNEQFF. CDR3 coding DNA: TGCGCCAGCGGCTTGGCGAGGAATGAGCAGTTCTTC. This chain joins TRBV5-1 and TRBJ2-1; no clear D. The CDR3 covers 12 residues. Germline V gene lookup returns CDR1 SGHRS and CDR2 YFSETQ.

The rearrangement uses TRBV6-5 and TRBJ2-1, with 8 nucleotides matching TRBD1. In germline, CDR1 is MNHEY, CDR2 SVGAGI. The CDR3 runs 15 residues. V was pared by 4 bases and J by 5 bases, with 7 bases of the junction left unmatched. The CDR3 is CASSSPRTGNNEQFF. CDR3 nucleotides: TGTGCCAGCAGTTCCCCCCGGACAGGGAACAATGAGCAGTTCTTC.

CDR3 sequence: CASTRQGSSGNTIYF. The CDR3 DNA reads as TGTGCCAGCACCCGACAGGGGAGCTCTGGAAACACCATATATTTT. The rearrangement uses TRBV7-2 and TRBJ1-3, with TRBD1 matching 8 bases. Germline V gives CDR1 SGHTA, CDR2 FQGNSA. Trimming at V came to 7 bases and at J to 0 bases, leaving 5 bases not matched to a gene. CDR3 length equals 15 residues.

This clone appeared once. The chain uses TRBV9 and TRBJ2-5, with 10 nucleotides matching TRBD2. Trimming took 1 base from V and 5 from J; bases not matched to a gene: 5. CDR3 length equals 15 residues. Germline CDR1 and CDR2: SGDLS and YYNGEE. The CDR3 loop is CASSVLAGVTETQYF. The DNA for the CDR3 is TGTGCCAGCAGCGTACTAGCGGGGGTCACGGAGACCCAGTACTTC.

The CDR3 region has the DNA TGTGCCAGCAGCGAAACGGGACTAGCGGGAGCGAGCTCCTACAATGAGCAGTTCTTC. Its translation: CASSETGLAGASSYNEQFF. The chain employs TRBV9 and TRBJ2-1; 14 positions match TRBD2. The germline V gene encodes CDR1 SGDLS and CDR2 YYNGEE. The CDR3 runs 19 residues. V shed 3 bases, J shed 0 bases, and the junction held 8 bases outside the gene matches. The entire variable domain, with the rest obtained from reference TRBV9 and TRBJ2-1, is as follows: DSGVTQTPKHLITATGQRVTLRCSPRSGDLSVYWYQQSLDQGLQFLIQYYNGEERAKGNILERFSAQQFPDLHSELNLSSLELGDSALYFCASSETGLAGASSYNEQFFGPGTRLTVL.

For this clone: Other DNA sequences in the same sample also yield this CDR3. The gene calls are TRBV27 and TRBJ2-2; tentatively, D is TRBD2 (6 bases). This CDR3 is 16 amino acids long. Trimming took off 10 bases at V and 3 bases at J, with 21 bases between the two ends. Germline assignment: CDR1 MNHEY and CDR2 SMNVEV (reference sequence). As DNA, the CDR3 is TGTGCCACTACCCCTTCAACGGGGGAATACACCGGGGAGCTGTTTTTT. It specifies CATTPSTGEYTGELFF.

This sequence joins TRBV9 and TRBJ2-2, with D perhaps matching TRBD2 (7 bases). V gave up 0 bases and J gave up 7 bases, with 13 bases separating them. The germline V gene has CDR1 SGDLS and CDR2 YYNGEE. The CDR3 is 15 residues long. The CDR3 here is CASSVVGGLSGELFF. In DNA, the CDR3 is TGTGCCAGCAGCGTAGTGGGGGGGCTTAGCGGGGAGCTGTTTTTT.

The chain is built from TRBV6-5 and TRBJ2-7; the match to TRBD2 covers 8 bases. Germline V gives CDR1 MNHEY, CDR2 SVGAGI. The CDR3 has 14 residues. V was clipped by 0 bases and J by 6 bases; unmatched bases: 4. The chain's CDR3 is CASSYSSGSPEQYF. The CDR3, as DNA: TGTGCCAGCAGTTACTCCAGCGGGAGCCCCGAGCAGTACTTC.

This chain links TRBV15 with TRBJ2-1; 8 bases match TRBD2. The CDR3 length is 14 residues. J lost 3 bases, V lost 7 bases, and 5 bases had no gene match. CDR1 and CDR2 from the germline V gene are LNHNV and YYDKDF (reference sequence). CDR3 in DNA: TGTGCCACCAACCCGGGACTAGTCTACAATGAGCAGTTCTTC. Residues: CATNPGLVYNEQFF.

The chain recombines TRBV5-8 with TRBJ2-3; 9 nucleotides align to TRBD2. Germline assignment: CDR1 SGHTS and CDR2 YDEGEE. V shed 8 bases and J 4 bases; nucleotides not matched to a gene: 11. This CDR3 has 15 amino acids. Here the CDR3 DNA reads TGTGCCAGTCGGTTTAGGGGACTAGCCCCAGATACGCAGTATTTT. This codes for CASRFRGLAPDTQYF.

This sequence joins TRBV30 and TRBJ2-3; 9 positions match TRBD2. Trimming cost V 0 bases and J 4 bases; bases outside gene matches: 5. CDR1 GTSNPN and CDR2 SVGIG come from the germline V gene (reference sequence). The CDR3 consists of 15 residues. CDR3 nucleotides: TGTGCCTGGAGTGTAGTAGCGGGAGAGGCAGATACGCAGTATTTT. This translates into CAWSVVAGEADTQYF.

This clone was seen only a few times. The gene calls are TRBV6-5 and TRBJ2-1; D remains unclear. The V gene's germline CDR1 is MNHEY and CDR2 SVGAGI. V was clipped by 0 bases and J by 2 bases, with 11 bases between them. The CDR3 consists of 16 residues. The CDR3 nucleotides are TGTGCCAGCAGTTACTCGGTGAGAGATCCCTACAATGAGCAGTTCTTC. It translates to CASSYSVRDPYNEQFF.

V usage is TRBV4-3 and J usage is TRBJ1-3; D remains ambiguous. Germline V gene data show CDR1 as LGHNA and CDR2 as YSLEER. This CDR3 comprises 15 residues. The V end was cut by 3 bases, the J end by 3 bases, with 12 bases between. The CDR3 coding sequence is TGCGCCAGCAGCCAGGGGTGGGGAGGTGGAAACACCATATATTTT. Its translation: CASSQGWGGGNTIYF.

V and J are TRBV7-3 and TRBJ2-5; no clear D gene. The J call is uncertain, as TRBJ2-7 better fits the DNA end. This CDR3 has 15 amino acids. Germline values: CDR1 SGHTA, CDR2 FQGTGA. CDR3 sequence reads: CASSFGMGLAYEQYF. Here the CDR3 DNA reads TGTGCCAGCAGCTTCGGCATGGGCTTGGCCTACGAGCAGTACTTC.

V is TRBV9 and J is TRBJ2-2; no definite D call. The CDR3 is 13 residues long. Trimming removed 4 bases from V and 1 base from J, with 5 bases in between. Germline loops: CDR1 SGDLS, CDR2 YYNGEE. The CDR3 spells CASSWQNTGELFF. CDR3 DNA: TGTGCCAGCAGCTGGCAGAACACCGGGGAGCTGTTTTTT. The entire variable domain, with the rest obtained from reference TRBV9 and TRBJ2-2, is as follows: DSGVTQTPKHLITATGQRVTLRCSPRSGDLSVYWYQQSLDQGLQFLIQYYNGEERAKGNILERFSAQQFPDLHSELNLSSLELGDSALYFCASSWQNTGELFFGEGSRLTVL.

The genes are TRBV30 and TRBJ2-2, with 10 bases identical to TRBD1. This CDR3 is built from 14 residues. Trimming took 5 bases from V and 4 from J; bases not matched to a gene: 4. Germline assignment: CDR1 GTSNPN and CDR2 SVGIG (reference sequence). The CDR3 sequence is CAWWWTGGTGELFF. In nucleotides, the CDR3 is TGTGCCTGGTGGTGGACAGGGGGCACCGGGGAGCTGTTTTTT. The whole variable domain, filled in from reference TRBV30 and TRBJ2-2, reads SQTIHQWPATLVQPVGSPLSLECTVEGTSNPNLYWYRQAAGRGLQLLFYSVGIGQISSEVPQNLSASRPQDRQFILSSKKLLLSDSGFYLCAWWWTGGTGELFFGEGSRLTVL.

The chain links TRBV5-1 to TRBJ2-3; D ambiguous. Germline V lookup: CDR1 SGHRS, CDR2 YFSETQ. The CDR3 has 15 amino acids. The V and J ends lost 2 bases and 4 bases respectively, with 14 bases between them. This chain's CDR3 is CASSFGADRADTQYF. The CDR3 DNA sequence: TGCGCCAGCAGCTTCGGAGCAGACCGGGCAGATACGCAGTATTTT.